This T cell receptor beta chain was retrieved from a study of blood T cell repertoires in COVID-19. The CDR3 contains 15 residues. The J segment lost 4 bases and the V segment lost 3 bases, leaving 8 bases of the junction unmatched. CDR1 LNHDA and CDR2 SQIVND come from the germline V gene (reference sequence). Profiling relied on immunoSEQ multiplex PCR, and the TCRdb table lists in-frame clones only, not all of them. The sample shows 200,000 to 250,000 clones, approximately 86% of them seen only once. Seattle-derived patients entered the study during active infection and were followed longitudinally.

Sequencing was carried out using peripheral blood. The chain recombines TRBV19 with TRBJ2-5; 7 bases match TRBD2. The source of this sequence is a woman aged 25 to 39 with COVID-19, enrolled during active disease. CDR3 bases: TGTGCCAGTAGTATTGGCCTAGCGGAGGGAGAGACCCAGTACTTC. It is translated as CASSIGLAEGETQYF.